The 26 T cell receptor beta chains below all came from one sample that was sequenced in a study of response to subunit inactivated influenza vaccine. From the RT-PCR reads, TCRdb called clonotypes with MiXCR, one entry per CDR3 protein. The top ten clones hold roughly 10% of a sample with under 750,000 distinct CDR3 sequences, 10% to 15% of them seen once. The sequencing here drew on PBMCs from blood, taken on the day of vaccination. The receptors were gathered from a man aged 50 or older who received an inactivated influenza vaccine.

The chain is built from TRBV2 and TRBJ2-1; tentatively, D is TRBD1 or TRBD2 (6 bases each). Germline CDR1 reads SNHLY; CDR2 reads FYNNEI. The V end was cut by 5 bases, the J end by 2 bases, with 13 bases between. This CDR3 contains 15 residues. The CDR3 here is CASSTLGGTYNEQFF. Written as DNA, the CDR3 is TGTGCCAGCAGTACATTAGGGGGGACCTACAATGAGCAGTTCTTC.

J is TRBJ2-4 and V is TRBV27, with D perhaps matching TRBD1 (5 bases). CDR1 is MNHEY and CDR2 is SMNVEV in the germline V gene (reference sequence). CDR3 length equals 14 residues. Deletions cut 5 bases from V and 3 bases from J, with 11 bases between. CDR3 nucleotides: TGTGCCAGCAGTCCGCAGGGTAACAAAAACATTCAGTACTTC. Encoded protein: CASSPQGNKNIQYF.

This clonotype was found many times. The chain joins TRBV29-1 to TRBJ1-1; 8 bases line up with TRBD1. The J segment lost 1 base and the V segment lost 7 bases, leaving 5 bases of the junction unmatched. The length of the CDR3 is 13 residues. Germline assignment: CDR1 SQVTM and CDR2 ANQGSEA. CDR3 sequence: CSARQGRNTEAFF. In DNA, the CDR3 is TGCAGCGCTCGACAGGGGCGGAACACTGAAGCTTTCTTT.

This chain links TRBV6-2 or TRBV6-3 with TRBJ2-1, with 12 bases fitting TRBD1. Unmatched junction bases numbered 6, after V lost 6 bases and J lost 15 bases. The CDR3 has 12 residues. The V gene's germline CDR1 is MNHEY and CDR2 SVGEGT. The CDR3 spells CASSYGTGGPFF. CDR3 DNA sequence: TGTGCCAGCAGCTATGGGACAGGGGGCCCGTTCTTC.

This clonotype was counted between two and nine times. The CDR3 coding sequence is TGTGCCAGCAGTACCCTCGAGACCACCCAGTACTTC. It encodes CASSTLETTQYF. The V and J genes are TRBV7-9 and TRBJ2-5; no definite D call. The CDR3 extends over 12 amino acids. Germline CDR1 and CDR2: SEHNR and FQNEAQ (reference sequence). V lost 6 bases and J lost 8, with 13 bases in between. Full variable domain (missing parts from reference TRBV7-9 and TRBJ2-5): DTGVSQNPRHKITKRGQNVTFRCDPISEHNRLYWYRQTLGQGPEFLTYFQNEAQLEKSRLLSDRFSAERPKGSFSTLEIQRTEQGDSAMYLCASSTLETTQYFGPGTRLLVL.

The sample holds a few counts of this clonotype. The chain has TRBV20-1 and TRBJ2-1; D is perhaps TRBD2 (5 bases). The CDR3 consists of 12 residues. Germline V CDR1 and CDR2: DFQATT, SNEGSKA (reference sequence). V lost 5 bases and J lost 9, with 14 bases in between. The CDR3 protein is CSAYLSGFEQFF. The CDR3 DNA follows: TGCAGTGCTTATCTGAGCGGATTTGAGCAGTTCTTC.

This clonotype has at least ten counts. The V gene is TRBV7-9, the J gene TRBJ2-3, with TRBD2 matching over 11 bases. This CDR3 is built from 15 residues. V lost 4 bases, J lost 1 base, and 1 base stayed unmatched. Germline-derived CDR1 and CDR2 are SEHNR and FQNEAQ (reference sequence). CDR3 sequence (DNA): TGTGCCAGCAGCTCGACTAGCGGGGGCACAGATACGCAGTATTTT. Translated, it gives CASSSTSGGTDTQYF.

In this sample, this clonotype turned up a few times. V is TRBV20-1 and J is TRBJ1-3, with 7 positions matching TRBD1. Unmatched junction bases numbered 6, after V lost 3 bases and J lost 4 bases. This CDR3 is 14 amino acids long. Germline loops: CDR1 DFQATT, CDR2 SNEGSKA (reference sequence). The CDR3 DNA is TGCAGTGCTAGTGAGACAGGGATCGGAAACACCATATATTTT. Its translation is CSASETGIGNTIYF.

The J gene is TRBJ2-2, the V gene TRBV30; 10 nucleotides line up with TRBD2. The CDR3 loop spans 14 amino acids. Germline V gene data show CDR1 as GTSNPN and CDR2 as SVGIG (reference sequence). With V trimmed by 8 bases and J by 2 bases, 5 bases remained unmatched. CDR3 in DNA: TGTGCCGGACGGACTAGCGGAAACACCGGGGAGCTGTTTTTT. It yields the protein CAGRTSGNTGELFF. The full variable domain, completed using reference TRBV30 and TRBJ2-2, is SQTIHQWPATLVQPVGSPLSLECTVEGTSNPNLYWYRQAAGRGLQLLFYSVGIGQISSEVPQNLSASRPQDRQFILSSKKLLLSDSGFYLCAGRTSGNTGELFFGEGSRLTVL.

This clonotype occurred once. The chain combines TRBV10-3 with TRBJ2-3; 11 bases map to TRBD2. Germline CDR1 ENHRY, CDR2 SYGVKD. This CDR3 is 14 amino acids long. V trimming: 4 bases; J trimming: 8 bases; junction bases outside the gene matches: 5. CDR3: CAISGGTSGSTQYF. The CDR3 bases are TGTGCCATCAGTGGGGGGACTAGCGGAAGTACGCAGTATTTT.

This clonotype has just a few counts. V is TRBV4-2 and J is TRBJ2-2; D is unresolved. Per the germline V gene, CDR1 is LGHNA and CDR2 is YNFKEQ. V lost 1 base to trimming and J lost 5 bases, with 14 bases between them. The CDR3 consists of 16 residues. CDR3 amino acids: CASSQVGKERTGELFF. CDR3 in DNA: TGTGCCAGCAGCCAAGTTGGGAAGGAGAGGACCGGGGAGCTGTTTTTT.

The rearrangement uses TRBV11-2 and TRBJ2-2; the D is unclear. Trimming pared 5 bases from V and 6 bases from J, leaving 13 bases between. Germline CDR1 reads SGHAT; CDR2 reads FQNNGV. This CDR3 comprises 14 residues. In nucleotides, the CDR3 is TGTGCCAGCAGCGCCGGAAGGTGGGCCGGGGAGCTGTTTTTT. This encodes CASSAGRWAGELFF.

The gene calls are TRBV20-1 and TRBJ2-2; unclear D gene. This CDR3 has 13 amino acids. V gave up 1 base and J gave up 7 bases, with 10 bases separating them. Looked up from germline, CDR1 is DFQATT and CDR2 is SNEGSKA (reference sequence). The CDR3 region has the DNA TGCAGTGCTAGAGGATCCGTGGACGGGGAGCTGTTTTTT. Its translation: CSARGSVDGELFF.

The rearrangement links TRBV25-1 to TRBJ1-1; D call uncertain. The germline V gene has CDR1 MGHDK and CDR2 SYGVNS. Between the trimmed V and J ends, which lost 4 bases and 6 bases, there was a span of 15 bases. The CDR3 runs 14 residues. DNA for the CDR3: TGTGCCAGCAGTGGCTCGGGAGTCTACCCTGAAGCTTTCTTT. This sequence encodes CASSGSGVYPEAFF.

This clonotype was found a few times. The V gene is TRBV6-5, the J gene TRBJ1-1; D unclear. Trimming removed 0 bases at V and 4 bases at J, with 6 bases between. The germline V gene has CDR1 MNHEY and CDR2 SVGAGI. The CDR3 runs to 13 residues. The DNA of the CDR3 is TGTGCCAGCAGTTACTCTGAGGGCACTGAAGCTTTCTTT. Encoded protein: CASSYSEGTEAFF.

This clonotype was recorded a few times. The V and J genes are TRBV15 and TRBJ2-7, with D possibly being TRBD2 (7 bases). The CDR3 is 15 amino acids. CDR1 LNHNV and CDR2 YYDKDF come from the germline V gene (reference sequence). V was trimmed by 0 bases and J by 9 bases, leaving 18 bases between them. The CDR3 DNA is TGTGCCACCAGCAGAGACTGGGGGGGGGCACAACGGCAGTACTTC. Protein product: CATSRDWGGAQRQYF.

The chain combines TRBV9 with TRBJ2-3; 9 bases are shared with TRBD1. From germline, CDR1 is SGDLS and CDR2 YYNGEE. V dropped 3 bases and J dropped 2; count of bases not matched to a gene: 7. The CDR3 is 16 residues long. DNA of the CDR3: TGTGCCAGCAGCGCTTTACAGGGGGCCTTCACAGATACGCAGTATTTT. Residues: CASSALQGAFTDTQYF.

This clonotype was counted between two and nine times. CDR3 in amino acids: CASSPGTGILTGELFF. CDR3 DNA sequence: TGTGCCAGCAGTCCTGGGACAGGGATTCTCACCGGGGAGCTGTTTTTT. This chain links TRBV12-3 or TRBV12-4 with TRBJ2-2; 9 bases match TRBD1. Losses at the gene ends were 5 bases for V and 4 bases for J; bases not matched to a gene: 8. This CDR3 spans 16 amino acids.

V is TRBV24-1 and J is TRBJ2-1; either TRBD1 or TRBD2 may fit D (7 bases each). The germline CDR1 and CDR2 sequences are KGHDR and SFDVKD. The CDR3 sequence is 16 residues long. V dropped 7 bases and J dropped 8 bases, with 23 bases sitting between them. CDR3 DNA: TGTGCCACCAGAGGACGTTGGGGCCAGGGGGGGGATGAGCAGTTCTTC. Translation: CATRGRWGQGGDEQFF.

The chain recombines TRBV4-1 with TRBJ1-5; D uncertain. Per the germline V gene, CDR1 is MGHRA and CDR2 is YSYEKL. The CDR3 length is 14 residues. The V end was cut by 0 bases, the J end by 6 bases, with 9 bases between. CDR3 amino acids: CASSQEYGVQPQHF. CDR3 in DNA: TGCGCCAGCAGCCAAGAGTACGGGGTTCAGCCCCAGCATTTT.

The chain couples TRBV3-1 to TRBJ2-7, with TRBD2 identical over 9 bases. This CDR3 has 15 residues. The V segment lost 9 bases and the J segment 1 base; nucleotides outside the gene matches: 10. The germline V gene encodes CDR1 LGHDT and CDR2 YNNKEL (reference sequence). CDR3 DNA sequence: TGTGCCAGTCGTAATGGACTAGCGCGGTCCTACGAGCAGTACTTC. Protein: CASRNGLARSYEQYF.

The chain's CDR3 is CSARDQRGVSEQFF. The CDR3, as DNA: TGCAGTGCTAGAGATCAGCGGGGGGTCTCTGAGCAGTTCTTC. The chain is built from TRBV20-1 and TRBJ2-1; 9 nucleotides agree with TRBD2. The CDR3 runs 14 residues. Germline V gene data show CDR1 as DFQATT and CDR2 as SNEGSKA (reference sequence). V lost 0 bases, J lost 9 bases, and 6 bases stayed unmatched.

The chain combines TRBV6-2 or TRBV6-3 with TRBJ2-1, with D tentatively TRBD2 (6 bases). This CDR3 comprises 14 residues. The germline CDR1 and CDR2 sequences are MNHEY and SVGEGT. With 6 bases removed from V and 2 bases from J, the gap between germline ends came to 11 bases. This CDR3 is CASRKRAPYNEQFF. The CDR3 nucleotides read TGTGCCAGCAGAAAGCGGGCCCCCTACAATGAGCAGTTCTTC.

This clonotype was counted a few times. The CDR3 sequence: CASSLWGSYEQYF. DNA of the CDR3: TGTGCCAGCAGTTTATGGGGTTCCTACGAGCAGTACTTC. The chain recombines TRBV12-3 or TRBV12-4 with TRBJ2-7; no clear D. CDR3 size: 13 residues. The ends were cut back, 2 bases at V and 1 base at J, with 6 bases in the middle.

V is TRBV10-2 and J is TRBJ2-3, with 9 bases that match TRBD2. The ends lost 0 bases at V and 1 base at J; junction bases unmatched: 5. There are 17 residues in the CDR3. Per germline, CDR1 WSHSY and CDR2 SAAADI. This CDR3 is CASSESWASGGTDTQYF. The CDR3 region has the DNA TGCGCCAGCAGTGAGTCTTGGGCTAGCGGGGGCACAGATACGCAGTATTTT.

The genes are TRBV20-1 and TRBJ1-1, with 10 bases aligning to TRBD1. V gave up 6 bases and J gave up 8 bases; unmatched junction bases: 9. The CDR3 is 13 amino acids. CDR1 and CDR2 from the germline V gene are DFQATT and SNEGSKA (reference sequence). This chain's CDR3 is CSADPGTGVEAFF. The CDR3 region has the DNA TGCAGTGCAGACCCCGGGACAGGGGTCGAAGCTTTCTTT.